This TCR beta chain is from a study of early T cells in non-severe SARS-CoV-2 infection. Points from the study as a whole: The matching step, a VDJdb search, favored anti-spike CD8 responses and missed private and CD4 specificities.

TCRdb redid the calling of the 5' RACE reads with MiXCR, one entry per CDR3 protein. Seen here are about 28,000 distinct CDR3 sequences, approximately 6.4% observed once, and the top ten hold approximately 35%. This clonotype was recorded at least ten times. Its antigen is not known. The material was whole blood, obtained at baseline. The TCR comes from an adult who was a healthcare worker with PCR-confirmed SARS-CoV-2 infection or an uninfected control (not recorded which).

CDR3 nucleotide sequence: TGTGCCAGCAGTTACTCGAACCCCGCGGTATCCTACGAGCAGTACTTC. Amino acid sequence: CASSYSNPAVSYEQYF. This chain links TRBV6-5 with TRBJ2-7, with D uncertain. Germline assignment: CDR1 MNHEY and CDR2 SVGAGI. CDR3 length: 16 amino acids. The V and J ends lost 0 bases and 1 base respectively, with 13 bases between them.